Listed here is a single T cell receptor beta chain. This clone's antigen is unknown. No qualities accompany the bases; no much larger clone lies one base away. The data are from a study of blood T cell repertoires in COVID-19 (TCRdb year 2020). With regard to the full study: Samples covering the acute and convalescent phases of COVID-19 were provided by collaborators in the United States, Italy and Spain. The prospective study material was composed of cDNA or gDNA derived from T cells, B-cell-depleted T cells, or PBMCs. Subjects who had been exposed to COVID-19, were actively infected with it, or had recovered from it provided the deeply sampled blood TCRbeta repertoires that made up the dataset. The repertoires were made available in a free public database intended to serve as a resource for research on the immune response to SARS-CoV-2. Samples were obtained from the ongoing ImmuneRACE study (first 160 participants) and from 950 to 1,500 subjects provided by 6 global collaborators. Nearly every sample came with metadata listing a de-identified subject ID, COVID-19 status, age in years and sex. Where available, HLA class I and class II types were obtained from metadata supplied by the sample provider rather than from assay-based typing. The investigation overall reported the following: How much clinical and demographic metadata was included differed by source and by participant, and the metadata was provided uncurated.

The CDR3 spans 16 residues, from the cysteine through the phenylalanine. Of all the DNA, just the CDR3 is kept, 48 bases in frame from base 1. Reading the germline V gene (reference sequence) gives CDR1 MNHEY and CDR2 SMNVEV. V was cut back by 2 bases and J by 1 base, leaving a gap of 14 bases between them. Whole blood was collected in K2EDTA tubes by collaborating institutions according to the institutions' own protocols. For TCRbeta analysis, collaborators shipped samples as frozen whole blood, isolated PBMCs, or DNA extracted from either of those sample types. TCRbeta CDR3 regions were amplified from genomic DNA by means of the immunoSEQ Assay, a bias-controlled multiplex PCR. The published analysis was carried out like this. The number of nucleated cells in each sample was estimated from the amplification of reference gene primers within the assay. To quantify the absolute abundance of each unique TCRbeta CDR3 rearrangement, sequence reads were collapsed and filtered. For each sample, productive Simpson clonality was calculated by taking the square root of Simpson's diversity index across productive rearrangements. Sourced from immuneACCESS, this table was stored by TCRdb with only in-frame sequences that have V and J called. A share of the clones is absent; for the studies checked, an unresolved V gene accounts for under half, and the remainder has no known explanation. The V and J calls and clone size come from that table; D and trimming were worked out from the DNA. The sample table contains 90,000 or so clones; only one count was recorded for around 86% of them. Of the sample, roughly 8% is held by the ten largest clones.

The TCR originated in a man aged 45-65 years with active COVID-19. The chain couples TRBV27 to TRBJ1-2, and TRBD1 may be the D gene, going by 6 matching bases. The specimen sequenced was peripheral blood. Read as DNA, the sequence is TGTGCCAGCAGTTTAGAGGGAACAGGGAGTAACTATGGCTACACCTTC. This yields the protein CASSLEGTGSNYGYTF.